What follows is one T cell receptor beta chain and its context. This sample was taken from a study of STAT5B mutations in CD4+ large granular lymphocyte leukemia. The CDR3 has 15 residues. CDR1 and CDR2 from the germline V gene are MNHNS and SASEGT. The V end was cut by 7 bases, the J end by 0 bases, with 13 bases between. Original data processing: Productive clonotypes were detectable down to 2.59 x 10-5 frequency. Profiling relied on immunoSEQ multiplex PCR, and the TCRdb table lists in-frame clones only, not all of them. V and J calls and clone size are as listed in that table; D and trimming were resolved from the DNA. The sample includes tens of thousands of clones, under 80% seen only once; the top ten take approximately 3%.

The sequencing input was CD4+ T cells from blood buffy coats. The chain is built from TRBV6-1 and TRBJ1-5; D not resolved. This TCR was sampled from a human donor in good health. The CDR3 DNA is TGTGCCAGCACAAGGAAGGCAGATAGCAATCAGCCCCAGCATTTT. It encodes CASTRKADSNQPQHF.